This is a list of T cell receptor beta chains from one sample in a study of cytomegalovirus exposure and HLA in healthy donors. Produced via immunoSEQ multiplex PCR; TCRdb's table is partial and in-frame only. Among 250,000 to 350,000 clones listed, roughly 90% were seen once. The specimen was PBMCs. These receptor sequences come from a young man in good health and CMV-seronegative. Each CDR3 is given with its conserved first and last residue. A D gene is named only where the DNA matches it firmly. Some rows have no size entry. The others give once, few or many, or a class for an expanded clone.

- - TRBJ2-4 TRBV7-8 TGTGCCAGCAGCTTAGACGGGCCCGGGGAAATTCAGTACTTC CASSLDGPGEIQYF
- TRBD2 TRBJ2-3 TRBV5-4 TGTGCCAGCAGCCGGGATTTAGTAGTAGCGGGGACTAGCACAGATACGCAGTATTTT CASSRDLVVAGTSTDTQYF
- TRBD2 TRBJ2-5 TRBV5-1 TGCGCCAGCAGCAGACTTAGCGGGGGGGCGACAGAGACCCAGTACTTC CASSRLSGGATETQYF
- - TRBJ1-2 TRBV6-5 TGTGCCAGCAGTTACCAAGGGGGTAGGGGCTACACCTTC CASSYQGGRGYTF
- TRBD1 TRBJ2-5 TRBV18 TGTGCCAGCTCACCACTTGACAGGGTGGGTTCGGAGACCCAGTACTTC CASSPLDRVGSETQYF
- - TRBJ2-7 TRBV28 TGTGCCAGCAGACCTAGACGACAGGCCTTCTCCTACGAGCAGTACTTC CASRPRRQAFSYEQYF
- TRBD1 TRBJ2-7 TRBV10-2 TGCGCCAGCGTGGACAGGAACTCCTACGAGCAGTACTTC CASVDRNSYEQYF
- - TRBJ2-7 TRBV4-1 TGCGCCAGCAGCCAATTTGTTCAGGGAGGCGACGAGCAGTACTTC CASSQFVQGGDEQYF
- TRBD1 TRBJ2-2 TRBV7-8 TGTGCCAGCAGCTTAGGAAGACAGGGGGCAACCGGGGAGCTGTTTTTT CASSLGRQGATGELFF
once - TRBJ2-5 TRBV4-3 TGCGCCAGCAGCCAGAAAATAGCGGTGACTTTCCAAGAGACCCAGTACTTC CASSQKIAVTFQETQYF
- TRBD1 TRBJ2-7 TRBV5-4 TGTGCCAGCAGCTTACGGGACAGGGGCTACGAGCAGTACTTC CASSLRDRGYEQYF
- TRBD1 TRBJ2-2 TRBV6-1 TGTGCCAGCAAGGGGGCAGGGTACACCGGGGAGCTGTTTTTT CASKGAGYTGELFF
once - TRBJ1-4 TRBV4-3 TGCGCCAGCAGCCAAGTCGCGCAGGCCTCAACTAATGAAAAACTGTTTTTT CASSQVAQASTNEKLFF
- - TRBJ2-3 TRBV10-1 TGCGCCAGCAGCGAGGACTACCCCACAGATACGCAGTATTTT CASSEDYPTDTQYF
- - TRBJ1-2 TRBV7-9 TGTGCCAGCAGCTACTCGGATCGACTGAATGGCTACACCTTC CASSYSDRLNGYTF
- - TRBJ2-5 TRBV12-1 TGTGCCAGCAGCCCCCAACTAGCGGGGGAAGAGACCCAGTACTTC CASSPQLAGEETQYF
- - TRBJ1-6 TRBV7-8 TGTGCCAGCAGCCCTCGGGAGAGGGAAGCCTATAATTCACCCCTCCACTTT CASSPREREAYNSPLHF